The rows below give T cell receptor beta chains drawn from one sample of a study of shared clonotypes between healthy human individuals. Sequencing used immunoSEQ multiplex PCR; TCRdb keeps in-frame clones, though not all of them. Among fewer than 130,000 clones listed, about 67% were seen once. Material: memory CD8+ T cells sorted from blood. The receptors shown here come from a woman aged 25 to 45 in good health. The CDR3 runs from the conserved cysteine through the conserved F or W. D genes are given only for firm matches. Clone size is shown for a subset of rows, as once, few, many or a class of expanded clone.

d_call,v_call,clone_size,cdr3_length,j_call,cdr3_nt,cdr3_aa
TRBD1,TRBV6-1,few,16,TRBJ1-2,TGTGCCAGCAGTGAACCCCCGGACAGGGGGCTCTATGGCTACACCTTC,CASSEPPDRGLYGYTF
.,TRBV14,.,14,TRBJ1-2,TGTGCCAGCAGCCAAGTTGGGCGGAACTATGGCTACACCTTC,CASSQVGRNYGYTF
TRBD1,TRBV4-1,.,17,TRBJ1-6,TGCGCCAGCAGCCTCAGGGATCCGGGACAGGCTCTCTCACCCCTCCACTTT,CASSLRDPGQALSPLHF
.,TRBV7-9,.,12,TRBJ2-7,TGTGCCAGCAGCACCGCCGTAGGCTCGAGGTACTTC,CASSTAVGSRYF
TRBD1,TRBV5-1,.,14,TRBJ2-7,TGCGCCAGCAGCGCCGGGGACAGGCCCTACGAGCAGTACTTC,CASSAGDRPYEQYF
TRBD2,TRBV29-1,.,13,TRBJ2-3,TGCAGCGCCCGGGGGGGCTCGACAGATACGCAGTATTTT,CSARGGSTDTQYF
TRBD2,TRBV4-2,.,15,TRBJ2-1,TGTGCCAGCAGCCAAGAAATAGCGGGATACAATGAGCAGTTCTTC,CASSQEIAGYNEQFF
TRBD1,TRBV5-1,.,16,TRBJ1-1,TGCGCCAGCAGCTTTATACAGGGGGAAGGGAACACTGAAGCTTTCTTT,CASSFIQGEGNTEAFF
.,TRBV6-5,.,15,TRBJ2-1,TGTGCCAGCAGTCCCCATCAGGTTAACTACAATGAGCAGTTCTTC,CASSPHQVNYNEQFF
.,TRBV5-4,.,13,TRBJ2-7,TGTGCCAGCAGCTTGGCCCTTGGGCACGAGCAGTACTTC,CASSLALGHEQYF
.,TRBV6-7,.,15,TRBJ2-2,TGTGCCAGCAGTTCCGGACTTTCGAACACCGGGGAGCTGTTTTTT,CASSSGLSNTGELFF
TRBD2,TRBV11-1,.,15,TRBJ2-1,TGTGCCAGCAGGAGGACTAGCGGGAGGGGCGATGAGCAGTTCTTC,CASRRTSGRGDEQFF
.,TRBV6-1,few,15,TRBJ2-1,TGTGCCAGCAGTGAGAGAATGGACGGAGACAATGAGCAGTTCTTC,CASSERMDGDNEQFF
.,TRBV27,.,14,TRBJ1-1,TGTGCCAGCAGTTTCCAGGTTGGAACCCGTGAAGCTTTCTTT,CASSFQVGTREAFF
.,TRBV28,.,14,TRBJ1-1,TGTGCCAGCAGTGAGACCAACCTCGTGCCTGAAGCTTTCTTT,CASSETNLVPEAFF
.,TRBV29-1,.,15,TRBJ2-5,TGCAGCGTGCGCCGAGGACAGCATCGACAAGAGACCCAGTACTTC,CSVRRGQHRQETQYF
.,TRBV9,many,17,TRBJ2-6,TGTGCCAGCAGCGTGGACAGTCTAGCTTCCGGGGCCAACGTCCTGACTTTC,CASSVDSLASGANVLTF
TRBD2,TRBV7-9,few,15,TRBJ2-2,TGTGCCAGCAGGGACACCGGGACTAGAAGCGGGGAGCTGTTTTTT,CASRDTGTRSGELFF
TRBD2,TRBV6-1,few,15,TRBJ2-1,TGTGCCAGCAGTGAGGGGACTAGCGGGAGCAATGAGCAGTTCTTC,CASSEGTSGSNEQFF
TRBD2,TRBV7-9,once,18,TRBJ2-7,TGTGCCAGCAGCTTAAGAACTAGCGGGCTCCAAACCTCCTACGAGCAGTACTTC,CASSLRTSGLQTSYEQYF
.,TRBV11-2,.,15,TRBJ2-7,TGTGCCAGCAGCGTGGTGGATAGCGGCGCCTACGAGCAGTACTTC,CASSVVDSGAYEQYF
TRBD1,TRBV5-4,.,18,TRBJ2-5,TGTGCCAGCAGCTTGCGACAGGGGGCAGGTAGCCTTGTAGAGACCCAGTACTTC,CASSLRQGAGSLVETQYF
TRBD2,TRBV15,.,16,TRBJ2-3,TGTGCCACCAGCAGGAAACTGAGCGGGACCACAGATACGCAGTATTTT,CATSRKLSGTTDTQYF
.,TRBV6-5,many,13,TRBJ1-5,TGTGCCAGCAGGGGTGTTGGCAATCAGCCCCAGCATTTT,CASRGVGNQPQHF
.,TRBV7-9,.,15,TRBJ2-7,TGTGCCAGCAGCTACGGACCGCATACGGTGGTAGAGCAGTACTTC,CASSYGPHTVVEQYF
TRBD1,TRBV4-1,.,14,TRBJ2-7,TGCGCCAGCAGCCACGCGGACAGGGCCTACGAGCAGTACTTC,CASSHADRAYEQYF
.,TRBV19,few,14,TRBJ2-1,TGTGCCAGTAGTATGGCAGTAACATACAATGAGCAGTTCTTC,CASSMAVTYNEQFF
TRBD1,TRBV19,.,15,TRBJ2-5,TGTGCCAGTAGTACCCTCAGGACAGGCACAGAGACCCAGTACTTC,CASSTLRTGTETQYF
.,TRBV27,.,13,TRBJ2-2,TGTGCCAGCAGTCGGGGGCGCACCGGGGAGCTGTTTTTT,CASSRGRTGELFF
.,TRBV27,few,13,TRBJ1-2,TGTGCCAGCAGTTTAGGGGAGCACTATGGCTACACCTTC,CASSLGEHYGYTF
TRBD2,TRBV6-5,.,14,TRBJ2-1,TGTGCCAGCAGGGGACTAGAACCTGTGAATGAGCAGTTCTTC,CASRGLEPVNEQFF
.,TRBV4-1,many,14,TRBJ2-2,TGCGCCAGCAGCCAGGGGGAGGACACCGGGGAGCTGTTTTTT,CASSQGEDTGELFF
.,TRBV4-1,.,14,TRBJ2-2,TGCGCCAGCAGCCAACAAGGGGGGGACCCTAGGTTGTTTTTT,CASSQQGGDPRLFF
.,TRBV7-8,.,14,TRBJ2-5,TGTGCCAGCAGCTTATCGCGGCACCAAGAGACCCAGTACTTC,CASSLSRHQETQYF
TRBD2,TRBV25-1,.,16,TRBJ2-5,TGTGCCAGCAGCGGGGTAGCGGGATCAACCCAAGAGACCCAGTACTTC,CASSGVAGSTQETQYF
.,TRBV13,.,15,TRBJ2-1,TGTGCCAGCAGCTTAGGCAGGGCCTCCTACAATGAGCAGTTCTTC,CASSLGRASYNEQFF
TRBD1,TRBV11-3,.,15,TRBJ2-3,TGTGCCAGCAGCGTAGGACAGGGGTGGCCAGATACGCAGTATTTT,CASSVGQGWPDTQYF
.,TRBV9,.,16,TRBJ2-1,TGTGCCAGCAGCGTAGGACTACAAAGCTCCTACAATGAGCAGTTCTTC,CASSVGLQSSYNEQFF
TRBD1,TRBV30,.,13,TRBJ1-5,TGTGCCGGGGGGACAGGGGTGGGACAGCCCCAGCATTTT,CAGGTGVGQPQHF
.,TRBV6-6,.,14,TRBJ2-7,TGTGCCAGCAGTTACCTCACGAGCTTCTACGAGCAGTACTTC,CASSYLTSFYEQYF
TRBD2,TRBV6-6,.,15,TRBJ2-3,TGTGCCAGCAGTCCAGTAGCGGGAGGGGCAGATACGCAGTATTTT,CASSPVAGGADTQYF
TRBD2,TRBV7-8,.,17,TRBJ2-7,TGTGCCAGCAGCTTAGGTGGGGAAGAGCGGGACTCCTACGAGCAGTACTTC,CASSLGGEERDSYEQYF
.,TRBV28,.,17,TRBJ2-6,TGTGCCAGCACCGCCACGGACAGTTTCTCTGGGGCCAACGTCCTGACTTTC,CASTATDSFSGANVLTF
.,TRBV5-4,few,14,TRBJ1-2,TGTGCCAGCAGCTTGGGGACATCTAACTATGGCTACACCTTC,CASSLGTSNYGYTF
TRBD1,TRBV5-1,.,14,TRBJ1-6,TGCGCCAGCAGCCCGGGACAGAATAATTCACCCCTCCACTTT,CASSPGQNNSPLHF
.,TRBV21-1,.,14,TRBJ2-5,TGTGCCAGGGGACAGACAAACCCGCCAGAGACCCAGTACTTC,CARGQTNPPETQYF
TRBD2,TRBV7-9,few,15,TRBJ2-1,TGTGCCAGCAGCTTATCCCGGGGGGGTTACAATGAGCAGTTCTTC,CASSLSRGGYNEQFF
.,TRBV29-1,many,16,TRBJ1-3,TGCAGCGTTCTCGGCAGGGAGGGGGAATTTGGAAACACCATATATTTT,CSVLGREGEFGNTIYF
.,TRBV7-7,.,13,TRBJ1-4,TGTGCCAGCAGTCTCCGACCCGGGTCAAAACTGTTTTTT,CASSLRPGSKLFF
.,TRBV5-1,.,12,TRBJ2-1,TGCGCCAGCAGCTTGTCCTACAATGAGCAGTTCTTC,CASSLSYNEQFF
TRBD2,TRBV9,few,17,TRBJ2-3,TGTGCCAGCAGCACCCGGACTAGCGGGAGTGACAGGGATACGCAGTATTTT,CASSTRTSGSDRDTQYF
.,TRBV7-3,once,14,TRBJ1-2,TGTGCCAGCAGCTTAGGTTCAGCCGGCTATGGCTACACCTTC,CASSLGSAGYGYTF